The clone carrying this T cell receptor (beta chain) was found many times. The target antigen is unknown. No donor was unhealthy or non-Caucasian. MiXCR was run by TCRdb on the 5' RACE reads, yielding one entry per CDR3 protein. Of around 500,000 distinct CDR3 sequences in the sample, approximately 15% were seen once. The data were obtained in a study of identical twins. Study observations and caveats: Alpha sequences out of frame and shared by twins had excess low generation probability. Without tracking the same donors, conclusions rested on cross-sectional statistical analysis.

From germline, CDR1 is ENHRY and CDR2 SYGVKD. J lost 0 bases, V lost 4 bases, and 7 bases had no gene match. The CDR3 is 16 residues long. These data were likewise used in another study, on yellow fever vaccine responses in identical twins.

The chain uses TRBV10-3 and TRBJ2-3; the match to TRBD2 covers 7 bases. The clonotype was recovered from a woman younger than 35 in good health. Sequencing used CD4+ T cells sorted from blood. The CDR3 is CAISARLATSTDTQYF. CDR3 bases: TGTGCCATCAGTGCTCGACTAGCTACTAGCACAGATACGCAGTATTTT.